This T cell receptor (beta chain) was captured in a study of response to subunit inactivated influenza vaccine. Each CDR3 protein is one row after TCRdb ran MiXCR on the RT-PCR reads. The profile shows more than 550,000 distinct CDR3 sequences, 10% to 12% of them singletons. V lost 2 bases and J lost 5; bases outside the gene matches: 6. CDR1 and CDR2 (germline): LGHDT, YNNKEL (reference sequence). This CDR3 spans 14 amino acids. This clonotype was seen only a few times. The same data also went into a second study, on T cells expressing NK-cell markers. That study adds: Researchers built TCR beta cDNA using 5'RACE template switching with UMIs. Researchers got TCR beta repertoires out of sorted CD3+CD56+NKG2C+, CD3+CD56+NKG2C- and CD3+CD56-NKG2C+ T cells. A few donors showed these clonotypes also leading the CD3+CD56-NKG2C+ fraction. HCMV specificity of the expanded NKG2C+ T cell clones stayed unclear.

The source material was PBMCs from blood, sampled on the day of vaccination. The receptor was isolated from a man aged 45-60 years who received an inactivated influenza vaccine. V usage is TRBV3-1 and J usage is TRBJ2-7; TRBD2 agrees at 7 bases. The CDR3 sequence: CASSQPGGMDEQYF. The CDR3 DNA is TGTGCCAGCAGCCAACCGGGGGGTATGGACGAGCAGTACTTC.